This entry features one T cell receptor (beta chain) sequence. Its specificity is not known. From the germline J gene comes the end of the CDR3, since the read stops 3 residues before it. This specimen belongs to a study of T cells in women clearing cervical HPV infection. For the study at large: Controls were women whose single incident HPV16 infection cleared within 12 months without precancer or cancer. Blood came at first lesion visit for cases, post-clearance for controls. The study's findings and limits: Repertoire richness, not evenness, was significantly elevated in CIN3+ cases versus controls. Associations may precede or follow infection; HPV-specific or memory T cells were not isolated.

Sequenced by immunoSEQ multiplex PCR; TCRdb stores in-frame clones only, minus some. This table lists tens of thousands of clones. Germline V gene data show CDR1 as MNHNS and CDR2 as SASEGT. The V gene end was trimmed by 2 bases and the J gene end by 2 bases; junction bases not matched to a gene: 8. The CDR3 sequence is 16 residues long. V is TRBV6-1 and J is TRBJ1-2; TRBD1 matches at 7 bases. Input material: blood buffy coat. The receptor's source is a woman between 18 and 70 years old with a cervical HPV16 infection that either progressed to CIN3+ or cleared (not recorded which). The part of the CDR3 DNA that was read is TGTGCCAGCAGTGAAAGACCGGGACAGCTAAACTATGGC. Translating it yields CASSERPGQLNYG. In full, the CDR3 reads CASSERPGQLNYGYTF.